This T cell receptor beta chain was sequenced in a study of shared clonotypes between healthy human individuals. General study points: It was only blood that was sampled, and tissue repertoires likely differ.

The CDR3 spans 15 residues. In germline, CDR1 is SEHNR, CDR2 FQNEAQ (reference sequence). The junction had 3 bases not matched to a gene; V was cut back by 0 bases and J by 4 bases. The authors sequenced unsorted PBMC DNA on ten immunoSEQ deep assay plates. Some clones are missing from TCRdb's copy, which holds only in-frame ones; the method was immunoSEQ multiplex PCR. Of about 510,000 clones in the sample, approximately 85% are singletons; the top ten hold over 10%. Note on this clone: Its specificity is unknown.

The clonotype originates from a middle-aged woman in good health. Some clones in this sample may be carry-over from other donors' samples. The chain combines TRBV7-9 with TRBJ2-5; TRBD2 matches 9 bases. Sequenced: PBMCs. CDR3 loop: CASSLAVAGVETQYF. The CDR3 DNA follows: TGTGCCAGCAGCTTAGCGGTAGCGGGAGTAGAGACCCAGTACTTC. The full variable domain, its missing parts supplied by reference TRBV7-9 and TRBJ2-5, is DTGVSQNPRHKITKRGQNVTFRCDPISEHNRLYWYRQTLGQGPEFLTYFQNEAQLEKSRLLSDRFSAERPKGSFSTLEIQRTEQGDSAMYLCASSLAVAGVETQYFGPGTRLLVL.